This T cell receptor beta chain was captured in a study of early T cells in non-severe SARS-CoV-2 infection. Study background: Chains stayed unpaired after sequencing of bulk RNA from unsorted whole blood.

This clonotype was counted between two and nine times. Its antigen remains unknown. Attachment of unique molecular identifiers to individual cDNA molecules was performed. One entry per CDR3 protein, called by TCRdb with MiXCR from the 5' RACE reads. The profile shows approximately 83,000 distinct CDR3 sequences, 11% to 15% of them singletons. Study-wide points: Clonotype matching in VDJdb favored anti-spike CD8 responses and did not capture private and CD4 specificities.

V gave up 5 bases and J gave up 1 base; unmatched junction bases: 2. This CDR3 region has 14 residues. Germline V gives CDR1 SGHTA, CDR2 FQGTGA. This TCR was sampled from an adult who was a healthcare worker with PCR-confirmed SARS-CoV-2 infection or an uninfected control (not recorded which). Specimen: whole blood. The chain uses TRBV7-3 and TRBJ1-2, with 9 bases fitting TRBD1. The chain's CDR3 is CASSPTGGNYGYTF. DNA of the CDR3: TGTGCCAGCAGCCCGACAGGGGGTAACTATGGCTACACCTTC.